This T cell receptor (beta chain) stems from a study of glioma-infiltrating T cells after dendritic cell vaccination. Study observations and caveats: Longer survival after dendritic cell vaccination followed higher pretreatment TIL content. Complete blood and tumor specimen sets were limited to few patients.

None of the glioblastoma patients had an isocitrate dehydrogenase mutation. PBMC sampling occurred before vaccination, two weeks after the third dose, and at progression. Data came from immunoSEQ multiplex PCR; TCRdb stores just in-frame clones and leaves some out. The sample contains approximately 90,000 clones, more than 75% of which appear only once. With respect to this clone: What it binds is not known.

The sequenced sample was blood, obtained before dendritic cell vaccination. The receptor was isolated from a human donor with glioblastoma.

CDR3 protein: CASSFNRDPSYEQYF. DNA for the CDR3: TGTGCCAGCAGCTTTAACAGGGACCCTTCCTACGAGCAGTACTTC. The chain has TRBV6-1 and TRBJ2-7, with D perhaps TRBD1 (6 bases). Germline CDR1 and CDR2: MNHNS and SASEGT. Trimming took off 6 bases at V and 1 base at J, with 16 bases between the two ends. The length of the CDR3 is 15 residues.